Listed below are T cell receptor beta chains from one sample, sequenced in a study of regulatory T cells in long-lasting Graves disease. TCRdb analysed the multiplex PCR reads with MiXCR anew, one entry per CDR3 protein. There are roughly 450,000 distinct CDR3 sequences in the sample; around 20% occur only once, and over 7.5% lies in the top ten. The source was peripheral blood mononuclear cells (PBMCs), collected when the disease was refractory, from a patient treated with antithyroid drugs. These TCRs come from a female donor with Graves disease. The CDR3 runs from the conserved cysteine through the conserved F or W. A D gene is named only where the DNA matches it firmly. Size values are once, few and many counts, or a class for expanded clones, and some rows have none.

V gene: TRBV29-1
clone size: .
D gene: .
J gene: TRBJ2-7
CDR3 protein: CSVEAQGTYEQYF
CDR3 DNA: TGCAGCGTTGAGGCCCAGGGAACCTACGAGCAGTACTTC

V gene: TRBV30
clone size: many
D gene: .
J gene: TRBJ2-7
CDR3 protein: CAGVRDSIYEQYF
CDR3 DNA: TGTGCTGGTGTTAGGGATTCTATATACGAGCAGTACTTC

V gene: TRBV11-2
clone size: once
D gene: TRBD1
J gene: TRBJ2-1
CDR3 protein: CASIGTDSYNEQFF
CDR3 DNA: TGTGCCAGCATCGGGACAGACTCCTACAATGAGCAGTTCTTC

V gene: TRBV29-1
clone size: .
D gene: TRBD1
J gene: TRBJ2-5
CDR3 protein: CSVEVLRDSRRETQYF
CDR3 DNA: TGCAGCGTTGAAGTCCTAAGGGACAGCCGTCGAGAGACCCAGTACTTC

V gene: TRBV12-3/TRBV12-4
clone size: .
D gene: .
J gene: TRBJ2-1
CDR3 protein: CASLSPGNEQFF
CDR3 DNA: TGTGCCAGCCTCTCTCCGGGGAATGAGCAGTTCTTC

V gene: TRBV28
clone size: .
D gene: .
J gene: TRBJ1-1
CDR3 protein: CASSPDGANTEAFF
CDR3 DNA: TGTGCCAGCAGCCCCGACGGGGCGAACACTGAAGCTTTCTTT

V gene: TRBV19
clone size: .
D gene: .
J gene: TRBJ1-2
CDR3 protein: CASSIAEGYTF
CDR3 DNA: TGTGCCAGTAGTATCGCCGAGGGCTACACCTTC

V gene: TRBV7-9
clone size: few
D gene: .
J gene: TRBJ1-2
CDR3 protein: CASSQEEGREGYTF
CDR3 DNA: TGTGCCAGCAGCCAGGAGGAGGGTCGAGAGGGCTACACCTTC

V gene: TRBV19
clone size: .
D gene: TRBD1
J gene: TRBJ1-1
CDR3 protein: CASLTGATEAFF
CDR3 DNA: TGTGCCAGTCTCACAGGGGCCACTGAAGCTTTCTTT

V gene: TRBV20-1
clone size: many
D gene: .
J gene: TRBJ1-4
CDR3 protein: CSARDRQGGEKLFF
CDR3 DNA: TGCAGTGCTAGAGATCGGCAGGGCGGTGAAAAACTGTTTTTT

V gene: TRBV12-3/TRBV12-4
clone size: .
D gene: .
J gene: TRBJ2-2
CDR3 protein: CASWDGYTGELFF
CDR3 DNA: TGTGCCAGCTGGGACGGTTACACCGGGGAGCTGTTTTTT

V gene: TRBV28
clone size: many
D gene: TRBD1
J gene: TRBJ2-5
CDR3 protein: CASSPDRWKETQYF
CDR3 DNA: TGTGCCAGCAGTCCGGACAGGTGGAAAGAGACCCAGTACTTC

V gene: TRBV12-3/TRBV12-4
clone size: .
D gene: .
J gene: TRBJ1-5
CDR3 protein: CASSLRGRPQHF
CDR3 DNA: TGTGCCAGCAGTTTAAGAGGTCGGCCCCAGCATTTT

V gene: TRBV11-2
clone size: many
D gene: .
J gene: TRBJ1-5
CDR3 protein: CASSLACRPSNQPQHF
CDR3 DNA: TGTGCCAGCAGCTTAGCGTGTCGACCTAGCAATCAGCCCCAGCATTTT

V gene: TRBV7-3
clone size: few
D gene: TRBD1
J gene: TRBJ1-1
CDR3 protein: CASSSIDRATEAFF
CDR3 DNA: TGTGCCAGCAGCTCAATCGACAGGGCCACTGAAGCTTTCTTT

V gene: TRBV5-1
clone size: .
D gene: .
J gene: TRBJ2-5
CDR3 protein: CASSGGSQETQYF
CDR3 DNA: TGCGCCAGCAGCGGGGGAAGTCAAGAGACCCAGTACTTC

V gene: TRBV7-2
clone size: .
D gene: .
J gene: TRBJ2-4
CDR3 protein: CASSWSRAVAKNIQYF
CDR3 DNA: TGTGCCAGCAGCTGGTCCCGGGCGGTAGCCAAAAACATTCAGTACTTC

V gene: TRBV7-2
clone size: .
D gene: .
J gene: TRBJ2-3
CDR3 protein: CASSLLGITDTQYF
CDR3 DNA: TGTGCCAGCAGCTTGTTAGGGATAACAGATACGCAGTATTTT

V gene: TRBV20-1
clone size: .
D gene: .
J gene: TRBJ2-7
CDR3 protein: CSARPPGHYEQYF
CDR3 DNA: TGCAGTGCTAGACCCCCGGGCCACTACGAGCAGTACTTC

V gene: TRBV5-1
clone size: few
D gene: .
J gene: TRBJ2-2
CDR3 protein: CASSLRTGPNTGELFF
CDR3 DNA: TGCGCCAGCAGCTTGAGGACGGGTCCGAACACCGGGGAGCTGTTTTTT

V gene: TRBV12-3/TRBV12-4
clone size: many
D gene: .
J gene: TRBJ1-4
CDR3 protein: CASSLQGNEKLFF
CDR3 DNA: TGTGCCAGCAGTTTACAGGGGAATGAAAAACTGTTTTTT

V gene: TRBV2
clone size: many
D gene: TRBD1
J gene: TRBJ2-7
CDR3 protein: CASSERTGMYREQYF
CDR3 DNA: TGTGCCAGCAGTGAAAGGACAGGGATGTATCGCGAGCAGTACTTC

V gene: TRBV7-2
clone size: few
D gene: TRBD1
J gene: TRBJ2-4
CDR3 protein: CASSIKGGQGMFQYF
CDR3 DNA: TGTGCCAGCAGCATAAAGGGGGGACAGGGAATGTTTCAGTACTTC

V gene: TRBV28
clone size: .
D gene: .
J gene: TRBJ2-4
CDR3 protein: CGRRHRENIQYF
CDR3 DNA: TGTGGTCGAAGGCACAGGGAAAACATTCAGTACTTC

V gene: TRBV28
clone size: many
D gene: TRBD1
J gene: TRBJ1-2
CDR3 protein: CASSSRDRFYEGYTF
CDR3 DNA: TGTGCCAGCAGTTCCCGGGACAGGTTTTATGAAGGCTACACCTTC

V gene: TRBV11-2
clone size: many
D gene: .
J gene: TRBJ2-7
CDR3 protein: CASSLVVGGNYEQYF
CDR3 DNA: TGTGCCAGCAGCTTAGTCGTCGGTGGCAACTACGAGCAGTACTTC

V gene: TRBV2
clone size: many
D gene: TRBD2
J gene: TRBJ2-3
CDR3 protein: CASGPPTSSDTQYF
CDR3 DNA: TGTGCCAGCGGTCCACCGACTAGCTCAGATACGCAGTATTTT

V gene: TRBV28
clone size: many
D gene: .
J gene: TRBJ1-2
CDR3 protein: CASSLTDWGYGYTF
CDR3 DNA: TGTGCCAGCAGTTTGACAGACTGGGGTTATGGCTACACCTTC

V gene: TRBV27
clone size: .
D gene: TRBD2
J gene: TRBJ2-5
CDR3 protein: CASSPTSGRLGETQYF
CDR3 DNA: TGTGCCAGCAGCCCGACTAGCGGGAGGTTGGGAGAGACCCAGTACTTC

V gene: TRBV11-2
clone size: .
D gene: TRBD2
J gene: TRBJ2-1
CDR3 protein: CASSLDPSGRRNEQFF
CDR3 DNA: TGTGCCAGCAGCTTAGATCCCAGCGGGAGAAGGAATGAGCAGTTCTTC

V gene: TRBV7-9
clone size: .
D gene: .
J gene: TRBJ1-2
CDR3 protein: CATGTLPIDGYTF
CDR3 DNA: TGTGCCACTGGGACACTTCCGATCGATGGCTACACCTTC

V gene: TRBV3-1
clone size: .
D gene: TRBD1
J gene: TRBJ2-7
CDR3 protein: CASSQRRTGAYEQYF
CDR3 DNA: TGTGCCAGCAGCCAGCGGAGGACAGGTGCCTACGAGCAGTACTTC

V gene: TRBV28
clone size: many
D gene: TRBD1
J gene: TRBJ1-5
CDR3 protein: CASTIRGGEHSNQPQHF
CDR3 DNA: TGTGCCAGCACCATTAGAGGGGGCGAGCATAGCAATCAGCCCCAGCATTTT

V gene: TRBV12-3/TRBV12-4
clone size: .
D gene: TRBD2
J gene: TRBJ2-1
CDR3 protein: CASQTSGRGNEQFF
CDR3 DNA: TGTGCCAGCCAAACTAGCGGGAGAGGCAATGAGCAGTTCTTC

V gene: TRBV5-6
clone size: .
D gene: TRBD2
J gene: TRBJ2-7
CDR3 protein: CASSYTGTSGSYEQYF
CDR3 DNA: TGTGCCAGCAGTTATACCGGGACTAGCGGCTCCTACGAGCAGTACTTC

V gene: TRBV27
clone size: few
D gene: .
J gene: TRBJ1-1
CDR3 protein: CASALGFNTEAFF
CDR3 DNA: TGTGCCAGCGCCTTAGGGTTTAACACTGAAGCTTTCTTT

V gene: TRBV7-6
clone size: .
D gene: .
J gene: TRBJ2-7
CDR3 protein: CASSQLNDRSYEQYF
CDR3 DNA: TGTGCCAGCAGCCAACTAAATGACAGGTCCTACGAGCAGTACTTC

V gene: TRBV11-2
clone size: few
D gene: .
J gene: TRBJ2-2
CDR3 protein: CASSLKSNTGELFF
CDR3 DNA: TGTGCCAGCAGCTTAAAATCGAACACCGGGGAGCTGTTTTTT

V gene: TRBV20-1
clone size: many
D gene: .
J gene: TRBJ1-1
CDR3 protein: CSAGERDTEAFF
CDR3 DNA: TGCAGTGCAGGGGAGCGGGACACTGAAGCTTTCTTT

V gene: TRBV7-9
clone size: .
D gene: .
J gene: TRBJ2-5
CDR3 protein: CASSQITGSVRTQYF
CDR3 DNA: TGTGCCAGCAGCCAAATAACAGGGTCTGTCCGGACCCAGTACTTC

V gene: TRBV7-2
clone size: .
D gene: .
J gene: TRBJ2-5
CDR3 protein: CASSLLWAGPQETQYF
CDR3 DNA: TGTGCCAGCAGCTTACTATGGGCGGGCCCTCAAGAGACCCAGTACTTC

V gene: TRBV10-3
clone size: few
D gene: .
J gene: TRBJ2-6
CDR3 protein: CAISDLGRGANVLTF
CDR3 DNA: TGTGCCATCAGTGATTTAGGGCGAGGGGCCAACGTCCTGACTTTC

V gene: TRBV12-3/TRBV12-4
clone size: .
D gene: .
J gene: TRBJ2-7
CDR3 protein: CASSLPTDPYEQYF
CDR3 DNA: TGTGCCAGCAGTTTACCGACGGACCCCTACGAGCAGTACTTC

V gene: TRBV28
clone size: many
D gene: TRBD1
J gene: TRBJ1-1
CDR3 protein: CASSPGTGWTEAFF
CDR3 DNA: TGTGCCAGCAGCCCCGGGACAGGGTGGACTGAAGCTTTCTTT

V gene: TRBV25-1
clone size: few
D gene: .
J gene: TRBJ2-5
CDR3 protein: CASSSLGVAETQYF
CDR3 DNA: TGTGCCAGCAGCAGCCTTGGGGTGGCGGAGACCCAGTACTTC

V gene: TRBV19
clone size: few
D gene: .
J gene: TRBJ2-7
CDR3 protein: CASTTGSHEQYF
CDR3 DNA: TGTGCCAGTACCACAGGTTCTCACGAGCAGTACTTC

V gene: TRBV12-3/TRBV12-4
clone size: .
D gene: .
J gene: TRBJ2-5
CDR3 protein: CASSFSRRQETQYF
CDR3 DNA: TGTGCCAGCAGTTTTAGTAGGAGGCAAGAGACCCAGTACTTC

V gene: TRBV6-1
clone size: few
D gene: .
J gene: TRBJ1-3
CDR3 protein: CASNTGVSGNTIYF
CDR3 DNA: TGTGCCAGCAATACGGGGGTGTCTGGAAACACCATATATTTT